This TCR beta chain comes out of a study of cytomegalovirus exposure and HLA in healthy donors. Researchers ran the PCR with 60 Vbeta and 13 Jbeta primers. Some clones are missing from TCRdb's copy, which holds only in-frame ones; the method was immunoSEQ multiplex PCR. Here the sample spans about 140,000 clones, 88% being singletons. Regarding the study as a whole: Later on, an analysis showed TCR association rates differing by HLA locus, with DRB1 the most and HLA-C the fewest. Under in vitro conditions, a few CMV-associated chains were confirmed as specific for CMV antigens.

Germline-derived CDR1 and CDR2 are SGHAT and FQNNGV. V shed 8 bases and J shed 0 bases, with 13 bases lying between them. The CDR3 has 15 amino acids. With respect to this clone: The target antigen is unknown.

The receptor was isolated from a woman aged 40 to 50 in good health and CMV-seronegative. Material for sequencing was PBMCs. V is TRBV11-2 and J is TRBJ2-2; D call uncertain. CDR3 in amino acids: CASGVGSSNTGELFF. The CDR3 DNA is TGTGCCAGCGGCGTCGGGTCGTCGAACACCGGGGAGCTGTTTTTT.